This T cell receptor (beta chain) was obtained from a study of tumor-infiltrating lymphocytes in primary liver carcinoma. CDR1 and CDR2 from the germline V gene are MDHEN and SYDVKM. This CDR3 comprises 13 residues. Both blood RNA, taken from unsorted whole blood, and germline DNA were extracted. Starting material of about 480 ng total RNA yielded TCR beta cDNA via a constant-region primer. Three-round nested multiplex PCR performed with slightly modified ARM-PCR produced the TCR beta libraries. It was with TRBV1-TRBV30 forward primers and a C-beta reverse primer that the first two PCR rounds were run, at roughly 9 cycles each. TCRdb reanalysed the multiplex PCR reads using MiXCR and keeps one entry per CDR3 protein. The sample consists of hundreds of thousands of distinct CDR3 sequences, more than 55% of them appearing once. About this clonotype itself: The antigen is not known. The junction and the germline gene differ at one end; a read error may be behind it.

Whole-study findings and limits: Whereas tumor region pairs overlapped more, tumor-adjacent and tumor-blood pairs overlapped less.

The sequence came from a man aged 35 to 55 with primary liver carcinoma and hepatitis B virus infection. Source material: peripheral blood. The rearrangement links TRBV28 to TRBJ2-5; possible D gene TRBD1, 5 bases. Here the CDR3 reads CVSRDGPGETQYF. DNA of the CDR3: TGTGTCAGCAGGGATGGACCTGGAGAGACCCAGTACTTC.